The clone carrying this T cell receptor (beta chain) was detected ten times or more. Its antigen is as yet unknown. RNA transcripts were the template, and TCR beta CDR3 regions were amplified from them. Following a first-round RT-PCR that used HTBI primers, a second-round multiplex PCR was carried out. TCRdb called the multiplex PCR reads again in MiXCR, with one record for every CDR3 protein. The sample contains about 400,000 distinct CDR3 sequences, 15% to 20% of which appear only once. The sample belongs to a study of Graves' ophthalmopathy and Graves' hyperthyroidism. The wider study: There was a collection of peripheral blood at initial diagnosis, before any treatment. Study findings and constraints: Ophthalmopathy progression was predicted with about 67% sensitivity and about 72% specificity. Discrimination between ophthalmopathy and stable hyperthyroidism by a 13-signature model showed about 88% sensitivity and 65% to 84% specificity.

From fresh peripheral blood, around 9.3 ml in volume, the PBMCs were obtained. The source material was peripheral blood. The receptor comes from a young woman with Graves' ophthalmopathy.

The CDR3, as DNA: TGTGCCAGCAGTTTCCGTGCCGGGGAGCTGTTTTTT. Protein product: CASSFRAGELFF. This sequence joins TRBV12-3 or TRBV12-4 and TRBJ2-2; D is unresolved. The CDR3 sequence is 12 residues long. The V end was cut by 3 bases, the J end by 6 bases, with 5 bases between.